The T cell receptor (beta chain) described here comes from a study of PD-1 blockade in classical Hodgkin lymphoma. Study background: Patients in the cohort were put on intravenous nivolumab, 3 mg/kg every 2 weeks.

Germline V gives CDR1 SGDLS, CDR2 YYNGEE. This CDR3 region has 17 residues. Trimming pared 1 base from V and 3 bases from J, leaving 16 bases between. Using immunoSEQ multiplex PCR, the repertoire was profiled, and TCRdb retains in-frame clones only, with some absent. In the table there are over 85,000 clones, over 75% of which are singletons. Study outcomes and limitations: The baseline diversity of complete responders showed similarity to that of newly diagnosed patients. As was reported, newly diagnosed patients showed lower baseline TCR diversity than healthy donors did.

On this clone: What it binds is unknown.

Time point defined: cycle 4 day 1 (C4D1), after 6 weeks of nivolumab. Following autologous stem cell transplantation, relapse occurred in every patient, and exposure to brentuximab vedotin varied. The receptor was isolated from a human donor with classical Hodgkin lymphoma. The chain links TRBV9 to TRBJ2-2; a weak D match, TRBD2 (6 bases). The sample in question was peripheral blood mononuclear cells (PBMCs), obtained before the fourth cycle of nivolumab. CDR3 sequence: CASSVLKGLSYTGELFF. CDR3 DNA sequence: TGTGCCAGCAGCGTATTGAAGGGACTTTCGTACACCGGGGAGCTGTTTTTT. Full variable domain (rest looked up from reference TRBV9 and TRBJ2-2): DSGVTQTPKHLITATGQRVTLRCSPRSGDLSVYWYQQSLDQGLQFLIQYYNGEERAKGNILERFSAQQFPDLHSELNLSSLELGDSALYFCASSVLKGLSYTGELFFGEGSRLTVL.